This TCR beta chain was found in a study of cytomegalovirus exposure and HLA in healthy donors (dated by TCRdb to the late 2010s). At the level of the whole study: According to an earlier analysis of several hundred of the donors, about 170 million T cells yielded approximately 120 million unique TCR beta sequences and roughly 280 Gb of sequence data. Approximately 310 gigabases of sequencing data and some 85 million unique TCR sequences were included in an early release covering under 650 HLA-typed donors. Among the roughly 390 genotyped donors, around 81% belonged to the genetic ancestry cluster associated with self-reported Caucasian donors. The study aimed to test whether signatures of past pathogen exposure could be identified by cataloging public T cell receptors. Using immunosequencing, the study profiled T cell repertoires from fewer than 850 subjects and related those repertoires to cytomegalovirus serostatus. In addition to the first cohort of 666 subjects, a separate validation cohort of 120 different subjects was used. The study combined high-throughput TCR immunosequencing, statistical association of individual TCRs with disease status, and machine learning to predict cytomegalovirus infection status. To study patterns of TCR occurrence, a later analysis re-analyzed previously published TCR beta repertoires from just over 650 donors and added high-resolution HLA genotyping. The later analysis used no new phenotypic data to find candidate immune exposures, relying instead on TCR beta sequences and their occurrence across donors. An earlier analysis of 587 of the donors used high-throughput TCR beta sequencing to judge whether each TCR beta V gene segment behaved as functional or pseudogenic. Donor age, sex, ethnicity and CMV serostatus were compiled together with the repertoire data. Genome-wide SNP genotypes for about 60% of the 666 donors were used in a later genetic analysis, which treated that subset as a discovery cohort. All discovery cohort repertoires had been generated on a single sequencing platform. HLA typing covered class I and class II loci at four-digit resolution. Typing coverage varied by locus: roughly 620-640 donors for A, B, C, DRB1 and DQB1; roughly 520 for DQA1; about 590 for DPA1; under 490 for DPB1. Because of strong linkage in the cohort, roughly five DR-DQ haplotypes were treated as single units for association and clustering. On average, around 230,000 unique TCR beta nucleotide sequences were sequenced per donor among several hundred genotyped donors of the cohort, with roughly 18% of those sequences being non-productive.

With regard to this clone: The antigen it binds to is not known.

On the study overall, not on this receptor specifically: Some IMGT-functional V segments, including TRBV6-2 and TRBV6-3, could not be distinguished by the 87-base-pair reads and were therefore excluded. The study gave a list of over 150 TCR beta chains associated with cytomegalovirus. V-gene and J-gene trimming of TCR beta chains was associated with a missense DCLRE1C variant in a later genetic analysis, and the association was replicated in an independent cohort. In an earlier analysis of around 600 of the donors, most TCR beta V segments were observed in productive rearrangements about 87% or about 30% of the time, broadly matching IMGT annotations. A further reported finding was that TCR beta sequences accurately predicted the HLA-A and HLA-B alleles for most subjects in the first cohort. Linkage disequilibrium might explain the correlated functional status among segregating V segments, but an unknown experimental factor could not be excluded. When HLA alleles, especially DR and DQ, strongly co-occurred, attributing TCR associations to individual alleles was difficult. The earlier analysis of 587 of the donors excluded some 15 rarely observed V segments, including chromosome 9 orphons, because counts were too low. A later analysis found that most CMV-associated TCR beta chains appeared HLA-restricted, with HLA associations seemingly driven largely by CMV exposure. The classifier was reported to diagnose cytomegalovirus status with high specificity and sensitivity in both the original and validation cohorts. At a false discovery rate of 0.05, a later analysis linked about 17,000 TCR beta sequences to specific HLA alleles. Across donors, most TCR sequences were observed very rarely, whereas some public TCRs were present in many individuals. In a later analysis, the rate of TCR association differed among HLA loci, with DRB1 alleles having the most associated TCRs and HLA-C alleles having the fewest. In a later analysis, several top co-occurrence clusters were reported to appear linked to parvovirus B19, influenza, CMV and Epstein-Barr virus. The authors suggested that the approach could potentially be extended to other disease states and immunological phenotypes. A cluster of highly shared sequence variants was judged likely to represent a technical artifact of the sequencing pipeline. Compared with the approximately 670-donor mean, donors in an Asian-associated ancestry cluster had fewer N-insertions in productive TCRs, according to a later genetic analysis. Presence/absence analyses assumed roughly uniform sequencing depth across donors, an assumption that may not hold. Compared with equally common non-associated chains, HLA-associated TCR beta chains in a later analysis were more clonally expanded and had lower generation probabilities. The only immune exposure information available for the cohort was CMV serostatus. In vitro tests confirmed that a few of the cytomegalovirus-associated TCR beta chains recognize cytomegalovirus antigens. HLA typing was unavailable for some donors at each locus, so association tests used only the typed subset. In this cohort, only TCR beta chains were sequenced, and detectable features were limited by the absence of alpha or paired-chain data.

The method behind the library was the immunoSEQ multiplex PCR assay. A mixture of 60 forward primers for TCR Vbeta segments and 13 reverse primers for TCR Jbeta segments was used in the multiplex PCR. The CDR3 region of rearranged TCR beta genes was amplified from genomic DNA with a multiplex PCR assay. On the Illumina HiSeq System, the amplified TCR beta libraries were sequenced as 87-base-pair reads. On the authors' methods: In a later analysis, some 80 million unique TCR beta chains were counted across the 500 to 850 repertoires, and about 9.9 million of these chains were shared by at least two donors. A nearest-neighbor algorithm error-corrected the raw reads and collapsed the reads into unique sequences, merging closely related sequences to remove PCR and sequencing errors. Alignment of CDR3 sequences to IMGT reference sequences was used to assign V, D and J gene segments. For a sequence to be retained, a match of at least six nucleotides was required to both a V gene segment and a J gene segment. A rearrangement counted as productive if the CDR3 had no stop codons and remained in frame with V and J, and every other rearrangement counted as non-productive. Following IMGT convention, CDR3 was defined as the stretch from the second conserved V-encoded cysteine to the conserved J-encoded phenylalanine. Sequences without an unambiguous match to a single V gene segment were excluded from the earlier analysis of almost 600 of the donors. In an earlier analysis of about 590 of the donors, a V segment was called functional when productive rearrangements were above 56.7%, and segregating when the standard deviation between donors exceeded 5%. A statistical classification framework was built to diagnose cytomegalovirus status from the catalog of TCR beta chain sequences. In a later analysis, TCR nucleotide sequences were compared against IMGT/GENE-DB human TR gene sequences so that V and J genes could be assigned. In a later analysis, CDR3 sequences and most-parsimonious VDJ recombination scenarios were assigned using the TCRdist pipeline. In a later analysis, every TCR beta chain was defined by the combination of its CDR3 amino acid sequence and its V-gene family, and reads without a unique V-gene family were dropped. A later analysis removed 592 highly shared, low-generation-probability nucleotide sequences to deal with suspected cross-contamination and a sequencing artifact. A later analysis calculated a clonal expansion index for each public chain from normalized within-repertoire ranks of inferred template counts. In a later analysis, generation probabilities were computed with a VDJ recombination model fitted to out-of-frame rearrangements, and the resulting probabilities were checked against IGoR. A later analysis scored TCR-TCR, TCR-HLA and TCR-CMV co-occurrence with hypergeometric tests, applying a repertoire-size bias correction to TCR pairs. In a later analysis, false discovery rates were estimated by permuting HLA or CMV assignments 20 times. In a later analysis, co-occurring TCRs were grouped using DBSCAN, with TCRdist sequence similarity added in when clustering inside HLA-allele-positive subsets. Repertoires with fewer than 30,000 or more than 120,000 public chains, plus five repertoires with anomalous nucleotide sharing, were excluded from co-occurrence clustering. The table was pulled from immuneACCESS by TCRdb, which kept in-frame rearrangements only. Such tables lose some clones; where checked, under half of the loss comes from unresolved V genes, and the rest has no known cause. The DNA was the basis for D and trimming; V, J and clone size are from that table. The sample table on file contains 93,000 or so clones. The ten largest clones add up to around 3.2% of the sample.

For CDR1 and CDR2, the germline V gene (reference sequence) lists MNHNY and SVGAGI. The CDR3 runs 16 amino acids, cysteine and phenylalanine included. Only the CDR3 region is kept as DNA, spanning 48 bases read in frame from base 1. Relative to germline, V is missing 5 bases and J is missing 2 bases, with 11 bases of the junction outside any gene match. The cohort consisted of more than 650 healthy bone marrow donors. At the time of sampling, every cohort member was nominally healthy, though immune exposures that went unrecorded were likely present. The donor tested CMV seronegative, placing the donor among the 350 or so seronegative members of the cohort. A peripheral blood sample was provided by each donor, and peripheral blood mononuclear cells were used for TCR beta sequencing. The Qiagen DNeasy Blood Extraction Kit was used to extract genomic DNA from the blood cell samples.

The specimen was PBMCs. This clonotype was obtained from a man aged 40-55 years in good health and CMV-seronegative. The rearranged chain carries TRBV6-6 and TRBJ1-1; the junction holds 7 bases that match TRBD1. The bases read TGTGCCAGCAGTATGCCACCGGGACAGATAAACACTGAAGCTTTCTTT. Translated, it reads CASSMPPGQINTEAFF.